The 19 T cell receptor beta chains presented below share a single source sample, sequenced in a study of blood T cell repertoires in COVID-19. Only in-frame clones appear in the TCRdb table, and some are missing; sequencing was by immunoSEQ multiplex PCR. The table includes about 190,000 clones, approximately 79% detected once. The sequenced sample was peripheral blood. These receptors all come from a man in his fifties or sixties who had recovered from COVID-19.

The gene calls are TRBV3-1 (or the pseudogene TRBV3-2) and TRBJ2-5, with a tentative D call TRBD1 (7 bases). V lost 5 bases, J lost 5 bases, and 15 bases lay in between. The CDR3 consists of 14 residues. CDR1 LGHDT and CDR2 YNNKEL come from the germline V gene (reference sequence). The DNA for the CDR3 is TGTGCCAGCAGCAACCGGGACAGCGGGGAGACCCAGTACTTC. This codes for CASSNRDSGETQYF.

V gene TRBV5-1 combines with J gene TRBJ2-1; no reliable D call. This CDR3 comprises 15 residues. V lost 1 base, J lost 1 base, and 9 bases lay in between. Germline values: CDR1 SGHRS, CDR2 YFSETQ. The chain's CDR3 is CASSLITSSYNEQFF. Here the CDR3 DNA reads TGCGCCAGCAGCTTGATAACATCATCCTACAATGAGCAGTTCTTC.

Remarks on this clone: An end of the junction differs from the germline gene, which may be a read error. The chain combines TRBV12-3 or TRBV12-4 with TRBJ1-5; D is ambiguous. This CDR3 is built from 10 residues. CDR3 in DNA: TGTGCCAGCAGTCGTCAGGCCCAGCATTTT. Translation: CASSRQAQHF.

The chain recombines TRBV6-5 with TRBJ2-1, with TRBD1 matching 7 bases. This CDR3 region has 15 residues. V shed 6 bases, J shed 0 bases, and the junction held 5 bases outside the gene matches. CDR1 is MNHEY and CDR2 is SVGAGI in the germline V gene. CDR3 bases: TGTGCCAGCAGCGATCGACAGGGCTCCTACAATGAGCAGTTCTTC. Translating gives CASSDRQGSYNEQFF.

The chain joins TRBV27 to TRBJ1-1; a possible D gene is TRBD1 (5 bases). Trimming removed 1 base from V and 1 base from J, with 13 bases in between. Per germline, CDR1 MNHEY and CDR2 SMNVEV (reference sequence). This CDR3 comprises 16 residues. The CDR3 is CASSLWAGRGNTEAFF. CDR3 DNA: TGTGCCAGCAGTTTATGGGCGGGGCGGGGGAACACTGAAGCTTTCTTT.

The chain uses TRBV12-1 and TRBJ1-1; TRBD1 was called by the table and not checked on the DNA. TRBV12-1 is shown as a pseudogene. The CDR3 covers 16 residues. CDR3 DNA: TGTGCCAGCAGCTTACAAGATGCGGACACCCCCACTGAAGCTTTCTTT. This gives the protein CASSLQDADTPTEAFF.

The V and J genes are TRBV7-2 and TRBJ2-5, with 10 bases matching TRBD2. The germline V gene encodes CDR1 SGHTA and CDR2 FQGNSA. The length of the CDR3 is 15 residues. V trimming: 3 bases; J trimming: 5 bases; junction bases outside the gene matches: 6. The CDR3 sequence is CASSFIAGGGETQYF. CDR3 sequence (DNA): TGTGCCAGCAGCTTCATAGCGGGAGGCGGTGAGACCCAGTACTTC.

This clone was counted once. The chain employs TRBV28 and TRBJ1-5; D possibly corresponds to TRBD1 (6 bases). CDR3 size: 13 residues. Germline CDR1 MDHEN, CDR2 SYDVKM. V shed 7 bases and J shed 9 bases, with 16 bases lying between them. The CDR3 DNA is TGTGCCAGCACCAGATACAGGGTCCGGCCCCAGCATTTT. It translates to CASTRYRVRPQHF.

This sequence joins TRBV3-1 (or the pseudogene TRBV3-2) and TRBJ1-1, with 8 positions matching TRBD1. The CDR3 covers 16 residues. Unmatched junction bases numbered 11, after V lost 3 bases and J lost 5 bases. The germline V gene encodes CDR1 LGHDT and CDR2 YNNKEL (reference sequence). The CDR3 DNA follows: TGTGCCAGCAGCCACCGCCTGGGGACAGGCCCTACTGAAGCTTTCTTT. Encoded protein: CASSHRLGTGPTEAFF.

Here the CDR3 DNA reads TGTGCCAGCAGTGAATATGGGGCAGCTATCAATTCACCCCTCCACTTT. Residues: CASSEYGAAINSPLHF. The chain links TRBV25-1 to TRBJ1-6; tentative D call: TRBD1 (5 bases). The CDR3 length is 16 residues. Trimming removed 0 bases from V and 7 bases from J, with 13 bases in between. Germline CDR1 and CDR2: MGHDK and SYGVNS.

The chain is built from TRBV5-1 and TRBJ2-5; 7 nucleotides match TRBD2. Germline lookup yields CDR1 SGHRS and CDR2 YFSETQ. V lost 4 bases, J lost 2 bases, and 8 bases stayed unmatched. This CDR3 has 15 residues. CDR3 sequence (DNA): TGCGCCAGCAGCCCGAACACCGGGGGGCAAGAGACCCAGTACTTC. Its translation is CASSPNTGGQETQYF.

This clone was observed a single time. The CDR3 DNA follows: TGTGCCAGCTCACCCACCGGACAGAACACCGGGGAGCTGTTTTTT. This translates into CASSPTGQNTGELFF. The chain is built from TRBV18 and TRBJ2-2; perhaps TRBD1 as D (5 bases). The CDR3 is made up of 15 amino acids. Deletions cut 3 bases from V and 1 base from J, with 9 bases between. Germline-derived CDR1 and CDR2 are KGHSH and LQKENI. Full variable domain (missing parts from reference TRBV18 and TRBJ2-2): NAGVMQNPRHLVRRRGQEARLRCSPMKGHSHVYWYRQLPEEGLKFMVYLQKENIIDESGMPKERFSAEFPKEGPSILRIQQVVRGDSAAYFCASSPTGQNTGELFFGEGSRLTVL.

The genes are TRBV11-1 and TRBJ2-5, with D tentatively TRBD1 (5 bases). Germline V gives CDR1 SGHAT, CDR2 FQDESV (reference sequence). The CDR3 consists of 14 residues. V was pared by 5 bases and J by 0 bases, with 10 bases between. As DNA, the CDR3 is TGTGCCAGCAGCCGTCAGGGATACCAAGAGACCCAGTACTTC. The encoded protein is CASSRQGYQETQYF.

This chain uses TRBV28 with TRBJ2-7, with D perhaps TRBD1 (7 bases). CDR3 length equals 15 residues. V was cut by 1 base and J by 6 bases, with 16 bases left in between. Germline V gene lookup returns CDR1 MDHEN and CDR2 SYDVKM. The CDR3: CASSLLAGGSGEQYF. CDR3 coding DNA: TGTGCCAGCAGTTTATTAGCAGGGGGGTCGGGCGAGCAGTACTTC.

This chain joins TRBV5-1 and TRBJ1-2; 7 bases are shared with TRBD1. Germline V gives CDR1 SGHRS, CDR2 YFSETQ. The V segment lost 0 bases and the J segment 4 bases; nucleotides outside the gene matches: 6. The CDR3 sequence is 15 residues long. For the CDR3, the DNA is TGCGCCAGCAGCTTGGACAGGGGAGTTGTCTATGGCTACACCTTC. Amino acid sequence: CASSLDRGVVYGYTF.

V and J are TRBV7-9 and TRBJ2-1; a possible D gene is TRBD1 (6 bases). Germline V gene sequence: CDR1 SEHNR, CDR2 FQNEAQ (reference sequence). The CDR3 has 16 residues. The V and J ends lost 6 bases and 0 bases respectively, with 15 bases between them. The CDR3 sequence: CASRINRADSYNEQFF. The CDR3 DNA reads TGTGCCAGCAGAATAAACAGGGCGGACTCCTACAATGAGCAGTTCTTC.

V and J are TRBV28 and TRBJ1-1, with 7 bases that match TRBD1. This CDR3 has 14 amino acids. With 4 bases clipped from V and 5 bases from J, the junction kept 7 bases outside the gene matches. The germline gives CDR1 MDHEN, CDR2 SYDVKM. The CDR3 DNA reads TGTGCCAGCAGTTACAGACAGGGATGGACTGAAGCTTTCTTT. Its protein product is CASSYRQGWTEAFF.

The rearrangement links TRBV3-1 (or the pseudogene TRBV3-2) to TRBJ1-2; weak D call: TRBD1 (6 bases). Germline assignment: CDR1 LGHDT and CDR2 YNNKEL (reference sequence). V lost 6 bases and J 8 bases, leaving 10 bases between the germline ends. The CDR3 sequence is 11 residues long. The CDR3 DNA reads TGTGCCAGCAGACAGGGCGACGGCTACACCTTC. Amino acids: CASRQGDGYTF.

The V and J genes are TRBV7-3 and TRBJ2-6; perhaps TRBD1 as D (5 bases). CDR1 is SGHTA, CDR2 FQGTGA, per germline. The CDR3 is 16 amino acids. Trimming cost V 3 bases and J 0 bases, with 9 bases left between them. Here the CDR3 DNA reads TGTGCCAGCAGCTTCACAGGCCTCTCTGGGGCCAACGTCCTGACTTTC. Protein product: CASSFTGLSGANVLTF.